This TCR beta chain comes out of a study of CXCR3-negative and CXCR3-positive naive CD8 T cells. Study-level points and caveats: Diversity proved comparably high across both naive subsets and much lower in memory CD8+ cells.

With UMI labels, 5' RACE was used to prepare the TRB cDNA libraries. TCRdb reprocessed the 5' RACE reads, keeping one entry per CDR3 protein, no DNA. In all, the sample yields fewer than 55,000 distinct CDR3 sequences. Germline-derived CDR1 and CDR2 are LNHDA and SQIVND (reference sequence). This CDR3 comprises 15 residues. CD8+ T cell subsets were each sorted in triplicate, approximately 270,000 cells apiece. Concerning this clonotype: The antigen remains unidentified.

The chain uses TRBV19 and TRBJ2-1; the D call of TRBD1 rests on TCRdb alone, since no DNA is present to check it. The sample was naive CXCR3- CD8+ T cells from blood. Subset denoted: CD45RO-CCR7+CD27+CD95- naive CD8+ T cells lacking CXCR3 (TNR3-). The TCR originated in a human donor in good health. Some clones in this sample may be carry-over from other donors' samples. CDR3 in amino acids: CASSIGDGAYNEQFF.